This is a list of T cell receptor beta chains from one sample in a study of response to subunit inactivated influenza vaccine. TCRdb analysed the RT-PCR reads with MiXCR anew, one entry per CDR3 protein. The sample lists hundreds of thousands of distinct CDR3 sequences; around 14% were seen once. Source: PBMCs from blood, taken 11 to 12 days after vaccination. The source of these receptors is a man aged 45-65 years who received an inactivated influenza vaccine. CDR3s include the opening cysteine and the closing phenylalanine or tryptophan. The D gene is left open where the match is weak. Expanded clones get a size class; other rows say once, few or many, or leave the size out.

cdr3_nt: TGTGCCAGCAGCAGGACTCAGACCTACAATGAGCAGTTCTTC; cdr3_aa: CASSRTQTYNEQFF; j_call: TRBJ2-1; v_call: TRBV6-2/TRBV6-3; clone_size: few; d_call: -
cdr3_nt: TGTGCCAGCTCGAGCGAAGAGTGGCAGTACTTC; cdr3_aa: CASSSEEWQYF; j_call: TRBJ2-7; v_call: TRBV2; clone_size: many; d_call: -
cdr3_nt: TGTGCCAGCAGCTCAGCCGGGACTAGCGGGACAGATACGCAGTATTTT; cdr3_aa: CASSSAGTSGTDTQYF; j_call: TRBJ2-3; v_call: TRBV28; clone_size: -; d_call: TRBD2
cdr3_nt: TGTGCCATCAGTGGGGACAGCCGCTCCTACAATGAGCAGTTCTTC; cdr3_aa: CAISGDSRSYNEQFF; j_call: TRBJ2-1; v_call: TRBV10-3; clone_size: few; d_call: TRBD1
cdr3_nt: TGCAGCGTTGGGGGACCGAGTCTTCAAGAGACCCAGTACTTC; cdr3_aa: CSVGGPSLQETQYF; j_call: TRBJ2-5; v_call: TRBV29-1; clone_size: -; d_call: -
cdr3_nt: TGTGCCAGCAGTGAAATCGGTCTAGCGGGGAACGAGCAGTACTTC; cdr3_aa: CASSEIGLAGNEQYF; j_call: TRBJ2-7; v_call: TRBV2; clone_size: few; d_call: TRBD2
cdr3_nt: TGTGCCAGCAGTTTATGGCTAGTCGGGAATGAGCAGTTCTTC; cdr3_aa: CASSLWLVGNEQFF; j_call: TRBJ2-1; v_call: TRBV12-3/TRBV12-4; clone_size: few; d_call: -
cdr3_nt: TGTGCCAGCAACCCAACCGGGACTTACACCGGGGAGCTGTTTTTT; cdr3_aa: CASNPTGTYTGELFF; j_call: TRBJ2-2; v_call: TRBV12-3/TRBV12-4; clone_size: -; d_call: -
cdr3_nt: TGCAGCGTTGGGGTCCTAGCGGCCACAGATACGCAGTATTTT; cdr3_aa: CSVGVLAATDTQYF; j_call: TRBJ2-3; v_call: TRBV29-1; clone_size: -; d_call: TRBD2
cdr3_nt: TGTGCCAGCGGGGTTCCCTCCACAGATACGCAGTATTTT; cdr3_aa: CASGVPSTDTQYF; j_call: TRBJ2-3; v_call: TRBV6-1; clone_size: few; d_call: -
cdr3_nt: TGTGCCACCAGTGATTCCCCGATGTTAGCGGGAGTTTATGAGCAGTTCTTC; cdr3_aa: CATSDSPMLAGVYEQFF; j_call: TRBJ2-1; v_call: TRBV24-1; clone_size: -; d_call: TRBD2
cdr3_nt: TGTGCCAGCTCACCAGAGGCGGGGAAATATGAAAAACTGTTTTTT; cdr3_aa: CASSPEAGKYEKLFF; j_call: TRBJ1-4; v_call: TRBV18; clone_size: -; d_call: -
cdr3_nt: TGTGCCAGCAGTACAGGGATCGGCTACACCTTC; cdr3_aa: CASSTGIGYTF; j_call: TRBJ1-2; v_call: TRBV12-3/TRBV12-4; clone_size: -; d_call: -
cdr3_nt: TGTGCCACCAGCACGCCCAGGGAAGAGACCCAGTACTTC; cdr3_aa: CATSTPREETQYF; j_call: TRBJ2-5; v_call: TRBV15; clone_size: many; d_call: -
cdr3_nt: TGTGCCAGCAGCTTAGGGCAGGGAGAGCCCCAGCATTTT; cdr3_aa: CASSLGQGEPQHF; j_call: TRBJ1-5; v_call: TRBV11-2; clone_size: -; d_call: -
cdr3_nt: TGTGCCAGCAGCTTAGCGCAAAGGCGGGGGGGTTACAATGAGCAGTTCTTC; cdr3_aa: CASSLAQRRGGYNEQFF; j_call: TRBJ2-1; v_call: TRBV7-2; clone_size: -; d_call: TRBD2
cdr3_nt: TGTGCCAGCAGCCGTGGGGGGGTTGAGCGTCAGCCCCAGCATTTT; cdr3_aa: CASSRGGVERQPQHF; j_call: TRBJ1-5; v_call: TRBV5-6; clone_size: few; d_call: -
cdr3_nt: TGTGCCAGTAGTATAGATCATGCAGGAAGAAAAAACATTCAGTACTTC; cdr3_aa: CASSIDHAGRKNIQYF; j_call: TRBJ2-4; v_call: TRBV19; clone_size: few; d_call: -
cdr3_nt: TGTGCCAGCAGCTTCTCCGGGACTTTTAGCACAGATACGCAGTATTTT; cdr3_aa: CASSFSGTFSTDTQYF; j_call: TRBJ2-3; v_call: TRBV7-2; clone_size: -; d_call: -
cdr3_nt: TGTGCCAGCAGTCGGGACGACGGAGAGACCCAGTACTTC; cdr3_aa: CASSRDDGETQYF; j_call: TRBJ2-5; v_call: TRBV6-1; clone_size: few; d_call: -
cdr3_nt: TGCGCCAGCACGGCAGGGACAAGCAGGAATACGCAGTATTTT; cdr3_aa: CASTAGTSRNTQYF; j_call: TRBJ2-3; v_call: TRBV5-1; clone_size: many; d_call: -
cdr3_nt: TGTGCCAGCAGCCCCCCGGGACACACTGAAGCTTTCTTT; cdr3_aa: CASSPPGHTEAFF; j_call: TRBJ1-1; v_call: TRBV7-9; clone_size: few; d_call: -
cdr3_nt: TGCAGTGGAAAAAGAAGAGGATATGGCTACACCTTC; cdr3_aa: CSGKRRGYGYTF; j_call: TRBJ1-2; v_call: TRBV20-1; clone_size: many; d_call: -
cdr3_nt: TGTGCCAGCAGGACTCAGGGGGTAGTTGGAAAACTGTTTTTT; cdr3_aa: CASRTQGVVGKLFF; j_call: TRBJ1-4; v_call: TRBV3-1; clone_size: -; d_call: TRBD1
cdr3_nt: TGCAGTGCTAGAGTACCAGGACTAGGCAATCAGCCCCAGCATTTT; cdr3_aa: CSARVPGLGNQPQHF; j_call: TRBJ1-5; v_call: TRBV20-1; clone_size: -; d_call: -
cdr3_nt: TGTGCCAGTCACAGGGGGCGCATCTATGGCTACACCTTC; cdr3_aa: CASHRGRIYGYTF; j_call: TRBJ1-2; v_call: TRBV30; clone_size: -; d_call: TRBD1
cdr3_nt: TGTGCCAGCAGCCTCTCGGGACAGTCCAAGTCCCAGCATTTT; cdr3_aa: CASSLSGQSKSQHF; j_call: TRBJ1-5; v_call: TRBV5-6; clone_size: -; d_call: TRBD1
cdr3_nt: TGTGCCAGCAGTTTTGGACAGGCGAACACTGAAGCTTTCTTT; cdr3_aa: CASSFGQANTEAFF; j_call: TRBJ1-1; v_call: TRBV12-3/TRBV12-4; clone_size: -; d_call: TRBD1
cdr3_nt: TGTGCCAGCAGCTTGACAGGGCTTTTTGAGCAGTACTTC; cdr3_aa: CASSLTGLFEQYF; j_call: TRBJ2-7; v_call: TRBV7-2; clone_size: few; d_call: TRBD1
cdr3_nt: TGTGCCAGCAGTTTATCCCTAGCGGGACTCCTAGGCGACGAGCAGTACTTC; cdr3_aa: CASSLSLAGLLGDEQYF; j_call: TRBJ2-7; v_call: TRBV27; clone_size: few; d_call: TRBD2
cdr3_nt: TGTGCCAGCAGTTTAGCGCCCGCAGTTGGGTATTTT; cdr3_aa: CASSLAPAVGYF; j_call: TRBJ1-3; v_call: TRBV12-3/TRBV12-4; clone_size: few; d_call: -
cdr3_nt: TGTGCCAGCAGAGGCGGGGCGTACTACAATGAGCAGTTCTTC; cdr3_aa: CASRGGAYYNEQFF; j_call: TRBJ2-1; v_call: TRBV6-2/TRBV6-3; clone_size: few; d_call: -
cdr3_nt: TGTGCCAGCAGTGGAGCGGGCGAAAAACTGTTTTTT; cdr3_aa: CASSGAGEKLFF; j_call: TRBJ1-4; v_call: TRBV9; clone_size: few; d_call: -
cdr3_nt: TGCGCCAGCAGCCATGGGGGGGCGAAGGCCACCGGGGAGCTGTTTTTT; cdr3_aa: CASSHGGAKATGELFF; j_call: TRBJ2-2; v_call: TRBV5-1; clone_size: many; d_call: -
cdr3_nt: TGTGCCAGCAGCAGGAGTCTCCAAGAGACCCAGTACTTC; cdr3_aa: CASSRSLQETQYF; j_call: TRBJ2-5; v_call: TRBV2; clone_size: few; d_call: -
cdr3_nt: TGTGCCTCCTGCCAAGAGGCGCCTTTTACCTACGAGCAGTACTTC; cdr3_aa: CASCQEAPFTYEQYF; j_call: TRBJ2-7; v_call: TRBV3-1; clone_size: -; d_call: -
cdr3_nt: TGCAGTGCTAGGCAGACAGGGGGTACCGGGGAGCTGTTTTTT; cdr3_aa: CSARQTGGTGELFF; j_call: TRBJ2-2; v_call: TRBV20-1; clone_size: -; d_call: TRBD1
cdr3_nt: TGCAGTGCTCAGACAGATACGCAGTATTTT; cdr3_aa: CSAQTDTQYF; j_call: TRBJ2-3; v_call: TRBV20-1; clone_size: few; d_call: -
cdr3_nt: TGTGCCAGCAGCTTAGCATTTGACGGCACAGATACGCAGTATTTT; cdr3_aa: CASSLAFDGTDTQYF; j_call: TRBJ2-3; v_call: TRBV7-2; clone_size: -; d_call: -
cdr3_nt: TGCGCCAGCAGCTTGGCCGGATGGAGAGGAGAGACCCAGTACTTC; cdr3_aa: CASSLAGWRGETQYF; j_call: TRBJ2-5; v_call: TRBV5-1; clone_size: few; d_call: -
cdr3_nt: TGTGCCAGCACCCGAGCCGGGACCCAAGAGACCCAGTACTTC; cdr3_aa: CASTRAGTQETQYF; j_call: TRBJ2-5; v_call: TRBV6-6; clone_size: -; d_call: -
cdr3_nt: TGTGCCAGCAGCTTCCTTCGGACAGGGAGGTATAATTCACCCCTCCACTTT; cdr3_aa: CASSFLRTGRYNSPLHF; j_call: TRBJ1-6; v_call: TRBV6-2/TRBV6-3; clone_size: -; d_call: TRBD1
cdr3_nt: TGCAGTGCTAGACGGGACGACAATCAGCCCCAGCATTTT; cdr3_aa: CSARRDDNQPQHF; j_call: TRBJ1-5; v_call: TRBV20-1; clone_size: few; d_call: -
cdr3_nt: TGTGCCAGCCCCCCGGGACTAGATAGCTCCTACAATGAGCAGTTCTTC; cdr3_aa: CASPPGLDSSYNEQFF; j_call: TRBJ2-1; v_call: TRBV7-2; clone_size: -; d_call: TRBD2
cdr3_nt: TGCGCCAGCAGCCAAGGTTGGGGCTCCTACGAGCAGTACTTC; cdr3_aa: CASSQGWGSYEQYF; j_call: TRBJ2-7; v_call: TRBV4-1; clone_size: -; d_call: -
cdr3_nt: TGCGCCAGCAGCTTGCAGGTAGCCAAAAACATTCAGTACTTC; cdr3_aa: CASSLQVAKNIQYF; j_call: TRBJ2-4; v_call: TRBV5-1; clone_size: few; d_call: -
cdr3_nt: TGTGCCAGCAGTCGGGACAGGGACTACAAGCAGTACTTC; cdr3_aa: CASSRDRDYKQYF; j_call: TRBJ2-7; v_call: TRBV6-1; clone_size: -; d_call: TRBD1
cdr3_nt: TGCAGTGCCACAAGGGGTGGGAACACCGGGGAGCTGTTTTTT; cdr3_aa: CSATRGGNTGELFF; j_call: TRBJ2-2; v_call: TRBV20-1; clone_size: -; d_call: -
cdr3_nt: TGTGCCACCAGTGATACCGGGACAGACTCTGGAAACACCATATATTTT; cdr3_aa: CATSDTGTDSGNTIYF; j_call: TRBJ1-3; v_call: TRBV24-1; clone_size: -; d_call: TRBD1
cdr3_nt: TGTGCCAGCAGCGCGGGACAGGGTCTGGCTTGGGGCTACACCTTC; cdr3_aa: CASSAGQGLAWGYTF; j_call: TRBJ1-2; v_call: TRBV12-3/TRBV12-4; clone_size: -; d_call: TRBD1
cdr3_nt: TGTGCCAGCAGTTACCTCGTTGCAGGCCCGAGAGAGACCCAGTACTTC; cdr3_aa: CASSYLVAGPRETQYF; j_call: TRBJ2-5; v_call: TRBV6-2/TRBV6-3; clone_size: -; d_call: -
cdr3_nt: TGTGCCAGCAGTTCTGGGCACCCACCCTCTAGCACAGATACGCAGTATTTT; cdr3_aa: CASSSGHPPSSTDTQYF; j_call: TRBJ2-3; v_call: TRBV6-5; clone_size: -; d_call: -
cdr3_nt: TGTGCCAGCAGCCTAAAGACTAGCGGGACCCCCTCCTACGAGCAGTACTTC; cdr3_aa: CASSLKTSGTPSYEQYF; j_call: TRBJ2-7; v_call: TRBV12-3/TRBV12-4; clone_size: few; d_call: TRBD2
cdr3_nt: TGTGCCAGCAGTTTGTCGGGGACTAGCGGGAGGAACAATGAGCAGTTCTTC; cdr3_aa: CASSLSGTSGRNNEQFF; j_call: TRBJ2-1; v_call: TRBV12-3/TRBV12-4; clone_size: few; d_call: TRBD2
cdr3_nt: TGTGCCAGCAGCCAAGAAGATAGCGGGGGGAACACCGGGGAGCTGTTTTTT; cdr3_aa: CASSQEDSGGNTGELFF; j_call: TRBJ2-2; v_call: TRBV4-2; clone_size: -; d_call: TRBD2
cdr3_nt: TGCGCCAGCAGCTTGGGGGGCACCGACTCCTACGAGCAGTACTTC; cdr3_aa: CASSLGGTDSYEQYF; j_call: TRBJ2-7; v_call: TRBV5-1; clone_size: -; d_call: -
cdr3_nt: TGCAGTGCTGAGGGGATGATTGGAGATACGCAGTATTTT; cdr3_aa: CSAEGMIGDTQYF; j_call: TRBJ2-3; v_call: TRBV20-1; clone_size: few; d_call: -
cdr3_nt: TGCAGTGCTAGAGGGGACAGGGGGAGCACAGATACGCAGTATTTT; cdr3_aa: CSARGDRGSTDTQYF; j_call: TRBJ2-3; v_call: TRBV20-1; clone_size: -; d_call: TRBD1
cdr3_nt: TGTGCCAGCAGTTACCTTCTTTCAGGGGGTCCCCTGAATCAGCCCCAGCATTTT; cdr3_aa: CASSYLLSGGPLNQPQHF; j_call: TRBJ1-5; v_call: TRBV6-2/TRBV6-3; clone_size: few; d_call: TRBD1
cdr3_nt: TGTGCCAGCAGTGAATCACTAGCGGGAGTTCGGGATACGCAGTATTTT; cdr3_aa: CASSESLAGVRDTQYF; j_call: TRBJ2-3; v_call: TRBV6-1; clone_size: -; d_call: TRBD2